This is a list of T cell receptor beta chains from one sample in a study of CD8+ T cells in alopecia areata. Method: immunoSEQ multiplex PCR; TCRdb's copy keeps in-frame clones and lacks some. The sample lists 150,000 to 200,000 clones, 50% to 60% occurring once. Source: CD4+ T cells sorted from blood, taken at week 0. These receptors were taken from a human donor with alopecia areata. Both conserved end residues are part of each CDR3. A D gene is named only where the DNA matches it firmly. Clone size is stated in some rows and not others, as once, few, many or a class when expanded.

CDR3aa,CDR3nt,d_gene,len,v_gene,j_gene,abundance
CSVEESNRPYGYTF,TGCAGCGTTGAAGAGTCGAACAGGCCTTATGGCTACACCTTC,.,14,TRBV29-1,TRBJ1-2,.
CASSLTGRAVSNQPQHF,TGTGCCAGCAGCTTAACAGGCAGGGCGGTCAGCAATCAGCCCCAGCATTTT,.,17,TRBV27,TRBJ1-5,.
CASSPGTGGETQYF,TGCGCCAGCAGCCCTGGGACAGGGGGCGAGACCCAGTACTTC,TRBD1,14,TRBV5-1,TRBJ2-5,.
CASRPGSGGYTF,TGTGCCAGCAGACCAGGTTCGGGGGGCTACACCTTC,.,12,TRBV6-5,TRBJ1-2,.
CSVGRGTGSTDTQYF,TGCAGCGTTGGCCGGGGGACAGGGTCTACAGATACGCAGTATTTT,TRBD1,15,TRBV29-1,TRBJ2-3,.
CASSPRPVNTEAFF,TGTGCCAGCAGCCCCAGGCCCGTGAACACTGAAGCTTTCTTT,.,14,TRBV9,TRBJ1-1,.
CASSSQGGWNEQFF,TGTGCCAGCAGCTCGCAAGGGGGTTGGAATGAGCAGTTCTTC,.,14,TRBV7-9,TRBJ2-1,.
CTSSQGSPSGANVLTF,TGCACCAGCAGCCAAGGGTCACCCTCTGGGGCCAACGTCCTGACTTTC,.,16,TRBV1,TRBJ2-6,once
CASSLWDSSSYEQYF,TGTGCCAGCAGCTTGTGGGACAGTAGTTCCTACGAGCAGTACTTC,TRBD1,15,TRBV5-6,TRBJ2-7,.
CAWSVQRGDRRSSYNSPLHF,TGTGCCTGGAGTGTACAGAGGGGGGACAGGAGGAGCTCCTATAATTCACCCCTCCACTTT,TRBD1,20,TRBV30,TRBJ1-6,.
CSVDGGYGYTF,TGCAGCGTCGACGGCGGATATGGCTACACCTTC,.,11,TRBV29-1,TRBJ1-2,.
CSARGGSAGELFF,TGCAGCGCCAGAGGGGGATCGGCCGGGGAGCTGTTTTTT,.,13,TRBV29-1,TRBJ2-2,.
CAIKRSTYEQYF,TGTGCCATCAAGCGCTCCACCTACGAGCAGTACTTC,.,12,TRBV30,TRBJ2-7,once
CASSSKRQGAVMQPQHF,TGTGCCAGCAGTTCTAAGCGACAGGGGGCGGTCATGCAGCCCCAGCATTTT,TRBD1,17,TRBV27,TRBJ1-5,once
CASSAGLASYTDTQYF,TGCGCCAGCAGCGCCGGACTAGCGAGCTACACAGATACGCAGTATTTT,TRBD2,16,TRBV5-1,TRBJ2-3,.
CASSQRKDSPLHF,TGTGCCAGCTCGCAACGGAAGGATTCACCCCTCCACTTT,.,13,TRBV18,TRBJ1-6,.
CASSRGRTALQTQYF,TGTGCCAGCAGCCGCGGTCGGACGGCTTTGCAGACCCAGTACTTC,.,15,TRBV11-2,TRBJ2-5,.
CASKAGRPHEQYF,TGTGCCAGCAAAGCGGGGCGTCCCCACGAGCAGTACTTC,TRBD2,13,TRBV27,TRBJ2-7,.
CASAGSDASYNSPLHF,TGTGCCTCGGCGGGTTCGGATGCCTCCTATAATTCACCCCTCCACTTT,.,16,TRBV30,TRBJ1-6,.
CASSPAGPSYEQYF,TGTGCCAGCAGCCCAGCGGGTCCTTCCTACGAGCAGTACTTC,.,14,TRBV7-6,TRBJ2-7,few
CASRLATSQAPDTQYF,TGTGCCAGCAGACTCGCGACTAGCCAAGCCCCAGATACGCAGTATTTT,TRBD2,16,TRBV4-2,TRBJ2-3,.
CASSAVYEQYF,TGTGCCAGCAGTGCCGTCTACGAGCAGTACTTC,.,11,TRBV25-1,TRBJ2-7,.
CASSYLQGTDTQYF,TGTGCCAGCAGTTACTTGCAGGGCACAGATACGCAGTATTTT,.,14,TRBV6-5,TRBJ2-3,.
CSARFQGYTF,TGCAGTGCTCGCTTTCAGGGCTACACCTTC,.,10,TRBV20-1,TRBJ1-2,.
CASSSGTTNTGELFF,TGTGCCAGCAGCAGCGGGACGACGAACACCGGGGAGCTGTTTTTT,TRBD2,15,TRBV9,TRBJ2-2,.
CSVVGLGVHEQYF,TGCAGCGTTGTGGGGCTTGGGGTTCACGAGCAGTACTTC,.,13,TRBV29-1,TRBJ2-7,few
CASRTAVSTDTQYF,TGCGCCAGCAGAACAGCAGTTAGCACAGATACGCAGTATTTT,.,14,TRBV5-1,TRBJ2-3,.
CASSLGTGQGNQPQHF,TGCGCCAGCAGCCTTGGGACAGGGCAGGGCAATCAGCCCCAGCATTTT,TRBD1,16,TRBV4-1,TRBJ1-5,.
CASSVGQAEAFF,TGTGCCAGCAGTGTAGGGCAGGCTGAAGCTTTCTTT,.,12,TRBV6-1,TRBJ1-1,few